This TCR beta chain was documented in a study of T cell responses to AZD1222 COVID-19 vaccine (dated by TCRdb to the early 2020s). Study-level background: A total of over 230 trial participants underwent TCR sequencing, of whom 207 received two doses of AZD1222 and 26 received two doses of the MenACWY control vaccine. Trial participants were enrolled by age into subgroups of 18-55, 56-69 and 70-plus years, and around 150, 28 and 57 TCR-sequenced participants, respectively, were included in these subgroups. Summary of the overall study and its limitations: The whole spike protein was spanned by vaccine-associated CD4 TCRs, and dominant responses were seen in regions 160-218 and 743-854. Because no day 14 peak-response samples were available, repertoires were characterized only after the peak T cell response. In the small 56-69-year group, the increase in depth fell short of significance, most likely because of low power. Nearly half of unique spike-specific TCRs reportedly recognized epitopes outside regions mutated in the B.1.351 and B.1.1.7 variants. After two AZD1222 doses, both the breadth and the depth of spike-specific TCRs were significantly higher than at day 0 and than in MenACWY recipients. Conclusions about previously exposed vaccinees are limited because only 5 or 6 AZD1222 recipients were SARS-CoV-2 seropositive at baseline. Participants were mostly white British, with more females than males. The authors suggested clonal diversity may have been underestimated.

The CDR3 regions of human TCRbeta chains were analyzed by immunosequencing. The authors' analysis ran thus. Repertoire TCRs were matched against a reference library of SARS-CoV-2-specific TCRs generated with the MIRA antigen-specificity platform. Breadth meant the fraction of unique TCRs that were SARS-CoV-2-associated, whereas depth meant the fraction of total T cells that were SARS-CoV-2-associated. Using the MIRA data, each spike-specific TCR was assigned both to the spike region to which the TCR was reactive and to a CD4 or CD8 class. Log10-transformed breadth and depth values were compared by one-way ANOVA with Sidak's multiple comparisons tests. Sourced from immuneACCESS, this table was stored by TCRdb with only in-frame sequences that have V and J called. A share of the clones is absent; for the studies checked, an unresolved V gene accounts for under half, and the remainder has no known explanation. Clone size and V and J calls were adopted from that table, with D and trimming inferred from the DNA. The sample table shows approximately 110,000 clones, and 89% are seen once. The top ten clones comprise about two fifths of the sample.

What the time point label conveys for this sample: about 28 days (+/-7) after the second vaccine dose. AZD1222 recipients given second doses at about 4 weeks or at about 12 weeks were pooled, since spike-specific TCR depth and breadth were not found to differ between the two schedules. Samples from vaccinated people were obtained from the UK trials COV001 and COV002, which included a single-blind randomized controlled phase 2/3 trial of AZD1222 (ChAdOx1 nCoV-19) in healthy adults. For TCRbeta chain sequencing, PBMC samples were collected from trial participants at day 0 and at day 28 after the second dose. Of note for this clone: Its target antigen remains unknown. No base qualities exist here, and no much larger clone lies one base off it.

Germline trimming amounts to 6 bases on V and 9 bases on J, with 14 as the count of junction bases outside the gene matches. Counted from cysteine to phenylalanine, this CDR3 has 15 amino acids. Only CDR3 DNA remains: 45 bases, in frame from the first base. The germline V gene encodes CDR1 MDHEN and CDR2 SYDVKM. This TCR derives from an adult who received the AZD1222 COVID-19 vaccine. Recombination linked TRBV28 to TRBJ2-1; the junction holds 7 bases that match TRBD2. This sample comprised peripheral blood, obtained 28 days after the second AZD1222 dose. The CDR3 corresponds to CASRDLVGGFGEQFF. The nucleotide sequence is given as TGTGCCAGCAGGGATCTAGTGGGAGGGTTTGGTGAGCAGTTCTTC.